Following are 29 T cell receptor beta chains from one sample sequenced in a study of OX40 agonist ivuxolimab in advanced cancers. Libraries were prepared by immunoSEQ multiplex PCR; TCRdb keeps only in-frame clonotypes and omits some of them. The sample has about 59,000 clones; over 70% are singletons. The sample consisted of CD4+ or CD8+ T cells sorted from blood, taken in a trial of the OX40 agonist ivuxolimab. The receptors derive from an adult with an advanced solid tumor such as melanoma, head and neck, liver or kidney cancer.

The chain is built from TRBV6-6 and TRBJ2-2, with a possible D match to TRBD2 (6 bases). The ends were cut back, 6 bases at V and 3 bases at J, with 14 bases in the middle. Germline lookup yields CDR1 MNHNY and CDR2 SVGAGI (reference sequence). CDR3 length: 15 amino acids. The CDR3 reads CASRPGLLYTGELFF. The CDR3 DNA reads TGTGCCAGCAGACCGGGACTTCTGTACACCGGGGAGCTGTTTTTT.

CDR3 protein: CSVRRAPGGAGETQYF. The CDR3 region has the DNA TGCAGCGTACGACGGGCTCCAGGGGGCGCGGGAGAGACCCAGTACTTC. The chain employs TRBV29-1 and TRBJ2-5, with 8 bases matching TRBD1. The CDR3 sequence is 16 residues long. Losses at the gene ends were 6 bases for V and 4 bases for J; bases not matched to a gene: 16. Germline CDR1 reads SQVTM; CDR2 reads ANQGSEA.

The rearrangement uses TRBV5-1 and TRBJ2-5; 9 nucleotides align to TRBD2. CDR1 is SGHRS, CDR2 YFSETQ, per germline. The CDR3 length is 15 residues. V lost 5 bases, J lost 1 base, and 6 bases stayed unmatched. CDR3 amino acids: CASRVSGGAQETQYF. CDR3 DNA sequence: TGCGCCAGCAGGGTTAGCGGGGGCGCCCAAGAGACCCAGTACTTC.

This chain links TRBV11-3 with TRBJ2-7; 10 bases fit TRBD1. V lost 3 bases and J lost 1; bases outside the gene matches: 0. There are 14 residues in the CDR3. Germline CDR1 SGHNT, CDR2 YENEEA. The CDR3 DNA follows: TGTGCCAGCAGCTTGGACAGGGGGTCCTACGAGCAGTACTTC. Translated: CASSLDRGSYEQYF.

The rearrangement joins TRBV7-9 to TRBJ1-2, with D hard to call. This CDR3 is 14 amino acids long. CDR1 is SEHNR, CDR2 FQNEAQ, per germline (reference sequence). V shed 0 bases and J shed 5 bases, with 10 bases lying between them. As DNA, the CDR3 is TGTGCCAGCAGCTTAGCGGAGGTTGGATATGGCTACACCTTC. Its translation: CASSLAEVGYGYTF.

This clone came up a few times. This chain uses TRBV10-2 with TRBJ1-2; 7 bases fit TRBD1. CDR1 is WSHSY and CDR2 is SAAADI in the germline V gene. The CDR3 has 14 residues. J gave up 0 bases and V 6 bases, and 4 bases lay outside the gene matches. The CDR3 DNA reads TGCGCCAGCAGCTCCGGGACAGCTAACTATGGCTACACCTTC. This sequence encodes CASSSGTANYGYTF.

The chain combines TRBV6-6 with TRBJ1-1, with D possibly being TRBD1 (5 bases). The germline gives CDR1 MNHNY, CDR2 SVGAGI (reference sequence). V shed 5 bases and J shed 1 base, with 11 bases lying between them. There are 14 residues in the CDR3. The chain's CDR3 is CASSEGRWNTEAFF. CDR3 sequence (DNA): TGTGCCAGCAGTGAGGGACGGTGGAACACTGAAGCTTTCTTT.

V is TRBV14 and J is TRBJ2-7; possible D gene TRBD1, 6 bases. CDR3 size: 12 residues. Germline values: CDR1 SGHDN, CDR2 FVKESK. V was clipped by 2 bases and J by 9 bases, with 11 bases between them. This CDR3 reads CASSQSTGRQYF. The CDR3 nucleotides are TGTGCCAGCAGCCAATCCACAGGGAGGCAGTACTTC.

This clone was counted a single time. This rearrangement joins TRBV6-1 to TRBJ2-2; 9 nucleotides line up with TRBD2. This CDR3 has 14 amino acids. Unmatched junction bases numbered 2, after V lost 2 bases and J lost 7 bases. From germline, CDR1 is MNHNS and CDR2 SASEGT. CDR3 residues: CASSELAGFGELFF. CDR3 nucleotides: TGTGCCAGCAGTGAACTAGCGGGGTTCGGGGAGCTGTTTTTT.

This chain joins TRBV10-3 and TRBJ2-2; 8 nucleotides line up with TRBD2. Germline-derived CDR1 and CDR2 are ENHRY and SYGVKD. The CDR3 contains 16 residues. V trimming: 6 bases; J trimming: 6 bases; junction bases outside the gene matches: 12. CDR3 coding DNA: TGTGCCATCAGAAGTTCGGGGGGGCAAGGGCCCGGGGAGCTGTTTTTT. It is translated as CAIRSSGGQGPGELFF.

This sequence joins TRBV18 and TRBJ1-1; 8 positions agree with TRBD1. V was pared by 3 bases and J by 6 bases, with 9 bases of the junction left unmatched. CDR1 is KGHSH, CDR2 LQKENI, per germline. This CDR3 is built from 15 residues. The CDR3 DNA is TGTGCCAGCTCACCGGGACAGGCAGGATGGGCTGAAGCTTTCTTT. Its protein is CASSPGQAGWAEAFF.

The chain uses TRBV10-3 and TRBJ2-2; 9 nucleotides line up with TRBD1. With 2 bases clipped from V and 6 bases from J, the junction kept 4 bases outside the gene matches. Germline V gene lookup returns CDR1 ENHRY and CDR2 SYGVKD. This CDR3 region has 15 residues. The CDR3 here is CAISEGTGSAGELFF. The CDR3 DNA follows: TGTGCCATCAGTGAGGGGACAGGGTCGGCCGGGGAGCTGTTTTTT.

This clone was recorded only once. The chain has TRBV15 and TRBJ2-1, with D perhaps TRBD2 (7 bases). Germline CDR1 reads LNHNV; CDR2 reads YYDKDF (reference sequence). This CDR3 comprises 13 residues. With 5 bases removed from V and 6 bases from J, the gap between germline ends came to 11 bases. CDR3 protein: CATSGGAANEQFF. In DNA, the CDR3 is TGTGCCACCAGCGGGGGGGCCGCCAATGAGCAGTTCTTC.

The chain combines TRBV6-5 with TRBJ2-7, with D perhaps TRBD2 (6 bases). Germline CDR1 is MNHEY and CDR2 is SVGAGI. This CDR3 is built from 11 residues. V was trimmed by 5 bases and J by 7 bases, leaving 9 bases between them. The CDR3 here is CASSPGREQYF. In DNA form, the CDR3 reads TGTGCCAGCAGTCCCGGGAGAGAGCAGTACTTC.

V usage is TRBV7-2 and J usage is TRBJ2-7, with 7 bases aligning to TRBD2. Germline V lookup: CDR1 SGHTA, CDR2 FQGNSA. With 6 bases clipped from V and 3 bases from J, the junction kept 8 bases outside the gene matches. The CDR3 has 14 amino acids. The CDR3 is CASRRERGIYEQYF. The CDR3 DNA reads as TGTGCCAGCAGGCGGGAGCGGGGTATCTACGAGCAGTACTTC.

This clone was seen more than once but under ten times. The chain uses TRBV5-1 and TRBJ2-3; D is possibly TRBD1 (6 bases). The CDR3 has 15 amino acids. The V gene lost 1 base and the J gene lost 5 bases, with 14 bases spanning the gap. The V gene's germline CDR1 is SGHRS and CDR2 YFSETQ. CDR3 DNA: TGCGCCAGCAGCTTGTGGGGGCCCGACCAAGATACGCAGTATTTT. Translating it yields CASSLWGPDQDTQYF.

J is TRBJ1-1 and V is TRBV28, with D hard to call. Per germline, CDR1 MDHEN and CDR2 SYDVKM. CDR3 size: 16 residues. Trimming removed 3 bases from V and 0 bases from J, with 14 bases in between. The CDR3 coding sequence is TGTGCCAGCAGTTTTAATAGTGGCAGCATGAACACTGAAGCTTTCTTT. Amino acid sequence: CASSFNSGSMNTEAFF.

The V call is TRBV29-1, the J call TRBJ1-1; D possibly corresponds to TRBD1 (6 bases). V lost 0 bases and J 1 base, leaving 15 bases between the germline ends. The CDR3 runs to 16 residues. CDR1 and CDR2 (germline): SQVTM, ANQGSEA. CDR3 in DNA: TGCAGCGTTGAAGAGTGGAGGGGGTGGGGGAACACTGAAGCTTTCTTT. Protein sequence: CSVEEWRGWGNTEAFF.

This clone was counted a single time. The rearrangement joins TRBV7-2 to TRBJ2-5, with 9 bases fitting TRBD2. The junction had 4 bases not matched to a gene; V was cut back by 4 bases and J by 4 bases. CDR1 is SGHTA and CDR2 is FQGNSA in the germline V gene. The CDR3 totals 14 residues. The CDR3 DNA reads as TGTGCCAGCAGCTCAGGGACTAGCAGAGAGACCCAGTACTTC. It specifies CASSSGTSRETQYF.

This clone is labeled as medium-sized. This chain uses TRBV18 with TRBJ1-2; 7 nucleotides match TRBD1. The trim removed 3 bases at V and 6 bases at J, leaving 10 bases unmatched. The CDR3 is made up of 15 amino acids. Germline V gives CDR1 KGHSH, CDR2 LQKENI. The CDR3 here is CASSPPSLTGDGYTF. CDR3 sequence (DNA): TGTGCCAGCTCACCTCCTAGTTTAACAGGGGATGGCTACACCTTC.

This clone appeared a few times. CDR3 DNA sequence: TGTGCCACGGGGACTAGCGGGATACTGAACACCGGGGAGCTGTTTTTT. Residues: CATGTSGILNTGELFF. The V call is TRBV6-6, the J call TRBJ2-2; 13 nucleotides align to TRBD2. Germline V gives CDR1 MNHNY, CDR2 SVGAGI (reference sequence). V lost 10 bases and J lost 1; bases outside the gene matches: 6. This CDR3 is 16 amino acids long.

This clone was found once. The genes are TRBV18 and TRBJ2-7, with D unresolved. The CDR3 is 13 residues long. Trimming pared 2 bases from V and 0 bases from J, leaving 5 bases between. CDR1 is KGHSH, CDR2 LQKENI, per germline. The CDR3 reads CASSPIPSYEQYF. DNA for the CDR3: TGTGCCAGCTCACCAATTCCCTCCTACGAGCAGTACTTC.

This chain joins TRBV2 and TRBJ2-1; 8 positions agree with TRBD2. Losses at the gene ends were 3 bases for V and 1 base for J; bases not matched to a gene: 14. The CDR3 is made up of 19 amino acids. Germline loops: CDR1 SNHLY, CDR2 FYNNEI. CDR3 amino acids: CASSDGSLAGKLSYNEQFF. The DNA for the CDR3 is TGTGCCAGCAGTGATGGTTCCCTAGCGGGCAAGTTATCCTACAATGAGCAGTTCTTC.

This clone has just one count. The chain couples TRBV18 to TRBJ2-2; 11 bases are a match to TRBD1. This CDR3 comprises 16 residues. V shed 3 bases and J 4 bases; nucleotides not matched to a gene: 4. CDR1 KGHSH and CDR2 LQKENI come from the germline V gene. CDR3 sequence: CASSPGTGGITGELFF. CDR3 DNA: TGTGCCAGCTCACCGGGGACAGGGGGTATCACCGGGGAGCTGTTTTTT.

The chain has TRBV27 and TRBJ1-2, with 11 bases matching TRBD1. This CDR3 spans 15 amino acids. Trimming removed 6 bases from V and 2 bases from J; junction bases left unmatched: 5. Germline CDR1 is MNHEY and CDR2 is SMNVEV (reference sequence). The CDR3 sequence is CASRSRDRGNYGYTF. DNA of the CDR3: TGTGCCAGCAGATCACGGGACAGGGGGAACTATGGCTACACCTTC.

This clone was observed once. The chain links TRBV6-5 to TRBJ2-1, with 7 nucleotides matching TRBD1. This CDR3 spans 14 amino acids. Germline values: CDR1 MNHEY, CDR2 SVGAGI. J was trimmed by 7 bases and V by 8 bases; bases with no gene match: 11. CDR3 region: CASSLTGVGNEQFF. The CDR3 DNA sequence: TGTGCCAGCTCCCTAACAGGGGTAGGGAATGAGCAGTTCTTC.

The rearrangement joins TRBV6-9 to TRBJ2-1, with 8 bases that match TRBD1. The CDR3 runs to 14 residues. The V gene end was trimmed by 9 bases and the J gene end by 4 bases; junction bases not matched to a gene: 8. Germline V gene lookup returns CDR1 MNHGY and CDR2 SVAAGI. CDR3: CASLQDRVYNEQFF. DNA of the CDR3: TGTGCCAGTCTACAGGACAGGGTATACAATGAGCAGTTCTTC.

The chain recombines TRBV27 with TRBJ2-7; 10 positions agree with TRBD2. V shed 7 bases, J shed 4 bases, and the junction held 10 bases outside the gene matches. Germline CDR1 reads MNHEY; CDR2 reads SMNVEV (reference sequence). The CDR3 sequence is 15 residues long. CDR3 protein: CASNTAGTSVYEQYF. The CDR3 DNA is TGTGCCAGCAATACTGCCGGGACTAGCGTTTACGAGCAGTACTTC.

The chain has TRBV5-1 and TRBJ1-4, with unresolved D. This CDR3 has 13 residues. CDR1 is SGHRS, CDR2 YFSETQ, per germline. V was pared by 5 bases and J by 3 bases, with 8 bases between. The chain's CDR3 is CASSAAANEKLFF. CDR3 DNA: TGCGCCAGCAGTGCGGCAGCTAATGAAAAACTGTTTTTT.